A selection of T cell receptor beta chains follows, all from one sample in a study of patients and donors after allogeneic stem cell transplantation. In TCRdb, the RT-PCR reads were re-called with MiXCR into one record per CDR3 protein. Of under 30,000 distinct CDR3 sequences in the sample, around 7.9% were seen once. The sequenced sample was blood, either unsorted or a sorted T cell fraction (not recorded which). These receptors all come from a human donor who was either an allogeneic HSCT recipient or a stem cell or donor lymphocyte infusion donor (not recorded which). It is not recorded whose cells these are; they may come from a transplant donor. Both conserved end residues are part of each CDR3. The D gene is left open where the match is weak. Only part of the rows carry a size: once, few, many, or a class if the clone is expanded.

v_gene	d_gene	abundance	j_gene	CDR3aa	CDR3nt
TRBV20-1	TRBD2	many	TRBJ2-1	CSARDEREGLWGNEQFF	TGCAGTGCTAGAGACGAGCGGGAGGGCCTTTGGGGCAATGAGCAGTTCTTC
TRBV9	-	few	TRBJ1-1	CASSEYQGRAEAFF	TGTGCCAGCAGCGAGTATCAGGGGAGGGCTGAAGCTTTCTTT
TRBV15	-	few	TRBJ2-7	CATFRRATYEQYF	TGTGCCACCTTCAGGCGGGCTACCTACGAGCAGTACTTC
TRBV12-3/TRBV12-4	-	many	TRBJ2-5	CASSRTGPAETQYF	TGTGCCAGCAGTCGGACCGGGCCCGCTGAGACCCAGTACTTC
TRBV15	-	many	TRBJ1-5	CATSREGGGQPQHF	TGTGCCACCAGCAGAGAAGGGGGTGGGCAGCCCCAGCATTTT
TRBV12-5	-	-	TRBJ1-3	CASGLSAGNTIYF	TGTGCTAGTGGTTTGTCTGCTGGAAACACCATATATTTT
TRBV3-1	-	few	TRBJ2-1	CASSRSGNLYNEQFF	TGTGCCAGCAGCCGGAGCGGTAACCTTTACAATGAGCAGTTCTTC
TRBV12-3/TRBV12-4	TRBD2	many	TRBJ2-7	CASSFGTSGRAYEQYF	TGTGCCAGCAGTTTTGGGACTAGCGGGAGGGCTTACGAGCAGTACTTC
TRBV7-9	-	many	TRBJ2-7	CASSFDRSSYEQYF	TGTGCCAGCAGCTTTGACAGGTCCTCCTACGAGCAGTACTTC
TRBV5-4	-	few	TRBJ1-1	CASSLASNPGLEAFF	TGTGCCAGCAGCTTGGCATCAAATCCGGGTCTTGAAGCTTTCTTT
TRBV9	TRBD1	-	TRBJ1-3	CASSVGQGAGNTIYF	TGTGCCAGCAGCGTGGGACAGGGGGCTGGAAACACCATATATTTT
TRBV6-1	TRBD1	-	TRBJ2-7	CASRGGPTYEQYF	TGTGCCAGCAGAGGGGGCCCTACCTACGAGCAGTACTTC
TRBV7-9	TRBD2	few	TRBJ2-5	CASSPRTSGGRETQYF	TGTGCCAGCAGCCCCAGGACTAGCGGGGGCCGGGAGACCCAGTACTTC
TRBV6-9	-	few	TRBJ2-2	CASSYYGAGAQLGEAPGELFF	TGTGCCAGCAGTTATTATGGCGCAGGGGCACAATTAGGGGAAGCGCCCGGGGAGCTGTTTTTT
TRBV5-1	TRBD1	many	TRBJ2-2	CASHRDRGLGELFF	TGCGCCAGTCACCGGGACAGGGGACTCGGGGAGCTGTTTTTT
TRBV9	TRBD1	many	TRBJ2-1	CASSANPGTGSNEQFF	TGTGCCAGCAGCGCTAACCCCGGGACAGGTTCAAATGAGCAGTTCTTC
TRBV19	-	few	TRBJ2-1	CASSMGDTDYNEQFF	TGTGCCAGTAGTATGGGGGATACAGATTACAATGAGCAGTTCTTC
TRBV7-9	-	many	TRBJ2-1	CASSPRNYNEQFF	TGTGCCAGCAGCCCCCGAAACTACAATGAGCAGTTCTTC
TRBV19	-	few	TRBJ1-2	CASSPRTGANYGYTF	TGTGCCAGTAGTCCCCGGACGGGAGCTAACTATGGCTACACCTTC
TRBV2	-	-	TRBJ1-1	CASSEGAVWAEALF	TGTGCCAGCAGTGAGGGGGCAGTTTGGGCTGAAGCTTTGTTT
TRBV20-1	-	many	TRBJ1-2	CSARDFGDRYGYTF	TGCAGTGCTAGAGATTTCGGTGACCGCTATGGCTACACCTTC
TRBV5-4	-	-	TRBJ2-7	CASSPRRGPVYEQYF	TGTGCCAGCAGCCCCCGCCGTGGACCGGTCTACGAGCAGTACTTC
TRBV6-5	-	few	TRBJ2-7	CASSYSKMRAGYEQYF	TGTGCCAGCAGTTACTCGAAGATGAGGGCCGGCTACGAGCAGTACTTC
TRBV5-4	TRBD1	-	TRBJ2-5	CASRTGFQETQYF	TGTGCCAGCAGGACAGGGTTCCAAGAGACCCAGTACTTC
TRBV28	-	few	TRBJ1-1	CASSFPGISKVNTEAFF	TGTGCCAGCAGTTTCCCCGGGATATCCAAAGTTAACACTGAAGCTTTCTTT
TRBV28	TRBD2	many	TRBJ2-3	CASPPTGGAFADTQYF	TGTGCCAGCCCTCCTACCGGGGGGGCTTTTGCAGATACGCAGTATTTT
TRBV4-2	-	many	TRBJ2-3	CASSQVGRRGDTQYF	TGTGCCAGCAGCCAAGTCGGCCGCCGGGGGGATACGCAGTATTTT